The T cell receptor (beta chain) under discussion was sequenced for a study of cytomegalovirus exposure and HLA in healthy donors. Study-level background: Earlier, 90 million to 140 million unique TCR beta sequences were recovered from roughly 200 million T cells by an analysis. Regarding the study as a whole: V segments that were indistinguishable, TRBV6-2 and TRBV6-3 among them, were omitted from analysis.

Comment on this clone: Its antigen is as yet unknown.

Germline V CDR1 and CDR2: SGHTA, FQGNSA. The CDR3 runs to 16 residues. Between the trimmed V and J ends, which lost 1 base and 3 bases, there was a span of 16 bases. The PCR contained 60 Vbeta and 13 Jbeta primers. Data came from immunoSEQ multiplex PCR; TCRdb stores just in-frame clones and leaves some out. Of around 190,000 clones listed, about 78% are singletons. J is TRBJ2-7 and V is TRBV7-2, with a weak D call TRBD2 (6 bases). The specimen was PBMCs. This sequence originates from a woman in her 30s in good health and CMV-seronegative. The CDR3 nucleotides are TGTGCCAGCAGCTTAGGGGACTCCTCCTTCCTCTACGAGCAGTACTTC. Its translation is CASSLGDSSFLYEQYF.